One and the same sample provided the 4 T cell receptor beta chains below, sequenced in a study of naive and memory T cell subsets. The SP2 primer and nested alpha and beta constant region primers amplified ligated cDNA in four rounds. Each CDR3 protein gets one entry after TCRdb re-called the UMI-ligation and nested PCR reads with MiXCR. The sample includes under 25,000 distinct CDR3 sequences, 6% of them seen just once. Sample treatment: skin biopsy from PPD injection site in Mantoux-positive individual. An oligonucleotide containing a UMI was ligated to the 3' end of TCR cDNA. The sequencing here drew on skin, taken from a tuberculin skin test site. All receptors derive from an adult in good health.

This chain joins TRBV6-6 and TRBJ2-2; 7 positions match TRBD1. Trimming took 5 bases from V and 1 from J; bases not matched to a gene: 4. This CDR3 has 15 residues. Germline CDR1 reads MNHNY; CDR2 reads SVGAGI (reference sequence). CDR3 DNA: TGTGCCAGCAGTCTGGGACAGCAGAACACCGGGGAGCTGTTTTTT. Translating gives CASSLGQQNTGELFF.

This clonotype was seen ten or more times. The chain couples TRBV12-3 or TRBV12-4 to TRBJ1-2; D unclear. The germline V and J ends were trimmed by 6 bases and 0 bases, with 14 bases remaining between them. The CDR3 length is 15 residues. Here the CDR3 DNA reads TGTGCCAGCAGAGCCGGGCCGAGAGCTAACTATGGCTACACCTTC. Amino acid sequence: CASRAGPRANYGYTF.

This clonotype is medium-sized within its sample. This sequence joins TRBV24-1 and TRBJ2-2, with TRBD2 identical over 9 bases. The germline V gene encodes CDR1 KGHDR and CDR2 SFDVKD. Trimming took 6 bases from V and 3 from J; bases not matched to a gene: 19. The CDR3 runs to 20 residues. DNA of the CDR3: TGTGCCACCAGTCCTCTAGGCGGGGGGGGACAAGGACCTGACACCGGGGAGCTGTTTTTT. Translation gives CATSPLGGGGQGPDTGELFF.

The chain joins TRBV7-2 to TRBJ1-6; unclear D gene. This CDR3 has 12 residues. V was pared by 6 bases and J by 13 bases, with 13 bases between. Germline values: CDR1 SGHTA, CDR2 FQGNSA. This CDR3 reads CASSPPRSPLHF. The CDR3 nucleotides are TGTGCCAGCAGTCCTCCCCGTTCCCCCCTCCACTTT.